The T cell receptor beta chain under discussion was sequenced for a study of cytomegalovirus exposure and HLA in healthy donors. Study as a whole: Roughly 180 million T cells yielded roughly 100 million unique TCR beta sequences, as an earlier analysis found.

General observations from the study: In a later analysis, specific HLA alleles were associated with about 18,000 TCR beta sequences at a 0.05 false discovery rate.

Concerning this clone: Antigen specificity is unknown.

The V gene lost 4 bases and the J gene lost 11 bases, with 11 bases spanning the gap. The CDR3 contains 12 residues. CDR1 and CDR2 (germline): SGHTA, FQGNSA. PCR used 60 Vbeta primers and 13 Jbeta primers. TCRdb keeps only in-frame clones here, not all; method: immunoSEQ multiplex PCR. The sample consists of roughly 140,000 clones, 50% to 75% of them appearing once. This clonotype originated in a woman aged 25 to 39 in good health and CMV-seropositive. Sequencing was carried out using PBMCs. The V and J genes are TRBV7-2 and TRBJ2-2; D is ambiguous. The DNA of the CDR3 is TGTGCCAGCAGCTCGACTCGAATCGAGCTGTTTTTT. Protein product: CASSSTRIELFF.